What follows describes a single TCR beta chain. In every patient, relapse followed autologous stem cell transplantation, while exposure to brentuximab vedotin differed. CDR3 length: 14 residues. CDR1 and CDR2 (germline): MDHEN, SYDVKM. V lost 7 bases to trimming and J lost 1 base, with 11 bases between them. Libraries were prepared by immunoSEQ multiplex PCR; TCRdb keeps only in-frame clonotypes and omits some of them. The sample shows about 58,000 clones, 80% to 95% of them seen only once. The data originate from a study of PD-1 blockade in classical Hodgkin lymphoma. This clonotype originated in a human donor with classical Hodgkin lymphoma. The starting material was peripheral blood mononuclear cells (PBMCs), obtained before the second cycle of nivolumab. The J gene is TRBJ1-3, the V gene TRBV28; D is possibly TRBD1 (5 bases). CDR3 region: CASTGQFSGNTIYF. CDR3 nucleotide sequence: TGTGCCAGCACGGGGCAGTTTTCTGGAAACACCATATATTTT.